This T cell receptor beta chain was obtained from a study of identical twins. The CDR3 runs to 12 residues. V was cut by 6 bases and J by 6 bases, with 9 bases left in between. Germline V lookup: CDR1 MNHEY, CDR2 SVGEGT. MiXCR was run by TCRdb on the 5' RACE reads, yielding one entry per CDR3 protein. The sample shows hundreds of thousands of distinct CDR3 sequences, 15% to 20% of them seen only once. This clonotype has more than one count but fewer than ten. Antigen specificity is unknown. Overall study results and limits: Invariant cells of the MAIT and iNKT types might have partly distorted the zero-insertion analyses. For out-of-frame beta sequences, excess twin sharing was weaker.

Every one of the donors was a healthy Caucasian. This same sample was also taken into another study, of T cells expressing NK-cell markers.

Sequenced sample: PBMCs. This chain uses TRBV6-2 or TRBV6-3 with TRBJ1-5; no clear D. This TCR was recovered from a woman aged 18-29 years in good health. The chain's CDR3 is CASRPRTQPQHF. The CDR3 nucleotides are TGTGCCAGCAGACCCAGGACTCAGCCCCAGCATTTT.